Listed here is a single TCR beta chain. The sample is drawn from a study of technical replicates of blood from a few donors. The CDR3 consists of 14 residues. Germline V gene data show CDR1 as SGHDT and CDR2 as YYEEEE. Trimming took 4 bases from V and 5 from J; bases not matched to a gene: 4. Generated by immunoSEQ multiplex PCR, the TCRdb table keeps only in-frame clones and is missing some. Of roughly 68,000 clones listed, approximately 90% are singletons. The source of this sequence is a human donor in good health. Some clones in this sample may be carry-over from other donors' samples. Sequencing was performed on PBMCs. The chain employs TRBV5-6 and TRBJ2-3, with 10 bases lining up with TRBD2. CDR3 sequence reads: CASSTGLALDTQYF. The CDR3 coding sequence is TGTGCCAGCAGCACGGGACTAGCGCTAGATACGCAGTATTTT.